This T cell receptor beta chain originates from a study of blood T cells in healthy people across ages. Comments on this clonotype: The antigen remains undetermined. A single base separates this from a much larger clone, so it may be a read error.

General observations from the study: In long-lived donors, naive CD4+ cell counts and diversity exceeded those of aged donors. A strong correlation was seen between TCR beta diversity and naive T cell percentage. Older age coincided with a roughly linear decline in TCR beta diversity per million T cells.

The second PCR ran about 6 to 12 cycles with a sample-barcoded 5' primer and J-beta primers. Each CDR3 protein gets one entry after TCRdb re-called the 5' RACE reads with MiXCR. The sample yields some 940,000 distinct CDR3 sequences, roughly 28% seen once. These data also featured in a second study, about T cells of mothers and their children.

The sequence came from a woman in her thirties or forties in good health. The sequencing input was blood.

The CDR3 DNA sequence: TGTGCCAGCAGCTCAATCGGGGGAAATGCCGAAGCTTTCTTT. Translated: CASSSIGGNAEAFF. This sequence joins TRBV7-3 and TRBJ1-1, with D tentatively TRBD1 (5 bases). With 4 bases removed from V and 8 bases from J, the gap between germline ends came to 17 bases. Germline V gives CDR1 SGHTA, CDR2 FQGTGA. The CDR3 length is 14 residues. The whole variable domain, remainder taken from reference TRBV7-3 and TRBJ1-1, is GAGVSQTPSNKVTEKGKYVELRCDPISGHTALYWYRQSLGQGPEFLIYFQGTGAADDSGLPNDRFFAVRPEGSVSTLKIQRTERGDSAVYLCASSSIGGNAEAFFGQGTRLTVV.